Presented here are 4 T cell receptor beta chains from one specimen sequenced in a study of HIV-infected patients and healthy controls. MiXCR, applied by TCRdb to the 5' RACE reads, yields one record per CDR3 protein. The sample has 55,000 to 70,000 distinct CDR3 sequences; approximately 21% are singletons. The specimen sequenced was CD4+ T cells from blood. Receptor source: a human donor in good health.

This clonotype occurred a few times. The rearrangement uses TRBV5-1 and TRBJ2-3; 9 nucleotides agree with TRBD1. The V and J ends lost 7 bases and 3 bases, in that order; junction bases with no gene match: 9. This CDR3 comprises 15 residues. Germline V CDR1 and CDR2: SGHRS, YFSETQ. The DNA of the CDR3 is TGCGCCAGCTGGGGACCGGGACAGGGTACAGATACGCAGTATTTT. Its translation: CASWGPGQGTDTQYF.

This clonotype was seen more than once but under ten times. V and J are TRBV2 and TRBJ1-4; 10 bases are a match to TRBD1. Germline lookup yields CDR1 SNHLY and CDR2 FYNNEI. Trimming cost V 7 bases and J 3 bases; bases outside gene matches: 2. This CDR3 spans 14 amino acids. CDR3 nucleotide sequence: TGTGCCAGCACGGGACAGGGGCCTAATGAAAAACTGTTTTTT. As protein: CASTGQGPNEKLFF.

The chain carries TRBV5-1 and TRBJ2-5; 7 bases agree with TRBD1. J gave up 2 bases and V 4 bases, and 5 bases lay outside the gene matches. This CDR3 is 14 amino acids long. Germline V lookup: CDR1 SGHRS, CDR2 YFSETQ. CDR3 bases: TGCGCCAGCAGCAGGGACAGCCTACAAGAGACCCAGTACTTC. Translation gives CASSRDSLQETQYF.

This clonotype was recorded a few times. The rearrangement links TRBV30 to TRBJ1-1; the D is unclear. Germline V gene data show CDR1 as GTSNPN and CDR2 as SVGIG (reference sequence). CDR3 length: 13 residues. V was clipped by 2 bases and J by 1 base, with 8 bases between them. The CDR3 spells CAWSRGQNTEAFF. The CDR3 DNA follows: TGTGCCTGGAGTAGAGGGCAGAACACTGAAGCTTTCTTT.